This T cell receptor (beta chain) was obtained from a study of CD8 T cells in Susac syndrome. The germline gives CDR1 MNHNS, CDR2 SASEGT. The CDR3 loop spans 14 amino acids. The J segment lost 7 bases and the V segment lost 4 bases, leaving 6 bases of the junction unmatched. Random hexamers primed reverse transcription of about 0.5 to 1 ug RNA. Using its own MiXCR run on the immunoSEQ multiplex PCR reads, TCRdb lists one record per CDR3 protein. The data contain 250,000 to 350,000 distinct CDR3 sequences, roughly 81% of them singletons. The specimen sequenced was CD8+ T cells from PBMCs. This receptor was obtained from a human donor with multiple sclerosis. This chain links TRBV6-1 with TRBJ2-2; 7 nucleotides match TRBD2. CDR3 region: CASSAAGAGGELFF. CDR3 bases: TGTGCCAGCAGTGCCGCGGGAGCGGGCGGGGAGCTGTTTTTT.